The 24 T cell receptor beta chains presented below share a single source sample, sequenced in a study of chemoradiotherapy in HPV16-positive cancers. The method was immunoSEQ multiplex PCR; TCRdb's version includes in-frame clones alone and lacks a portion of them. The table lists fewer than 20,000 clones, around 70% of them singletons. The sample was tumor tissue, taken from a patient who underwent chemoradiotherapy. The receptors stem from a human donor with HPV-associated anogenital cancer.

This CDR3 reads CASSEGLAGVYEQFF. The CDR3, as DNA: TGTGCCAGCAGCGAGGGACTAGCGGGGGTCTATGAGCAGTTCTTC. The rearrangement links TRBV4-2 to TRBJ2-1; 14 bases match TRBD2. CDR1 and CDR2 from the germline V gene are LGHNA and YNFKEQ. V was clipped by 5 bases and J by 8 bases; unmatched bases: 5. The CDR3 loop spans 15 amino acids.

CDR3 region: CASSLAPDVTYEQYF. DNA of the CDR3: TGCGCCAGCAGCTTGGCTCCGGACGTGACCTACGAGCAGTACTTC. The chain couples TRBV5-1 to TRBJ2-7; D gene unclear. Deletions cut 0 bases from V and 2 bases from J, with 12 bases between. The CDR3 consists of 15 residues. Germline V gene data show CDR1 as SGHRS and CDR2 as YFSETQ. The variable domain in full, completed from reference TRBV5-1 and TRBJ2-7, reads KAGVTQTPRYLIKTRGQQVTLSCSPISGHRSVSWYQQTPGQGLQFLFEYFSETQRNKGNFPGRFSGRQFSNSRSEMNVSTLELGDSALYLCASSLAPDVTYEQYFGPGTRLTVT.

Comments on this clone: Other DNA sequences in the sample encode the same CDR3. This sequence joins TRBV7-2 and TRBJ2-2, with D unresolved. This CDR3 contains 13 residues. Germline lookup yields CDR1 SGHTA and CDR2 FQGNSA. The germline V and J ends were trimmed by 3 bases and 2 bases, with 4 bases remaining between them. CDR3 DNA sequence: TGTGCCAGCAGCTTTCTCAACACCGGGGAGCTGTTTTTT. This gives the protein CASSFLNTGELFF.

This chain joins TRBV19 and TRBJ2-7; possibly TRBD1 for D (7 bases). Trimming cost V 5 bases and J 3 bases, with 17 bases left between them. This CDR3 is 15 amino acids long. Germline lookup yields CDR1 LNHDA and CDR2 SQIVND (reference sequence). This CDR3 reads CASSPWTGSGYEQYF. The CDR3 DNA sequence: TGTGCCAGTAGTCCTTGGACAGGTAGCGGCTACGAGCAGTACTTC.

The CDR3 is CASSLGSSYEQYF. In DNA form, the CDR3 reads TGTGCCAGCAGTTTGGGGAGCTCCTACGAGCAGTACTTC. V and J are TRBV28 and TRBJ2-7; TRBD2 is a possible D gene (5 bases). This CDR3 has 13 residues. The V end lost 3 bases, the J end lost 0 bases, and 6 bases lay between the germline ends. Germline-derived CDR1 and CDR2 are MDHEN and SYDVKM.

This clone was seen a few times. The V call is TRBV4-2, the J call TRBJ2-7; D perhaps matches TRBD2 (5 bases). V shed 0 bases and J shed 1 base, with 28 bases lying between them. CDR1 and CDR2 (germline): LGHNA, YNFKEQ. This CDR3 spans 21 amino acids. This CDR3 reads CASSQEFSPRGGLQPSYEQYF. The DNA of the CDR3 is TGTGCCAGCAGCCAAGAATTCTCTCCTCGTGGAGGCCTCCAGCCTTCCTACGAGCAGTACTTC.

The gene calls are TRBV30 and TRBJ2-7; D is ambiguous. CDR1 is GTSNPN and CDR2 is SVGIG in the germline V gene (reference sequence). Trimming removed 0 bases at V and 4 bases at J, with 10 bases between. The CDR3 spans 13 residues. This chain's CDR3 is CAWSVLVGYEQYF. The CDR3 region has the DNA TGTGCCTGGAGTGTACTCGTCGGATACGAGCAGTACTTC.

The J gene is TRBJ1-6, the V gene TRBV6-6; no reliable D call. There are 11 residues in the CDR3. Between the trimmed V and J ends, which lost 6 bases and 8 bases, there was a span of 5 bases. Germline CDR1 and CDR2: MNHNY and SVGAGI (reference sequence). The CDR3 spells CASSRDSPLHF. Here the CDR3 DNA reads TGTGCCAGCAGCCGAGATTCACCCCTCCACTTT.

The gene calls are TRBV18 and TRBJ1-1; D call uncertain. This CDR3 is 13 amino acids long. CDR1 is KGHSH and CDR2 is LQKENI in the germline V gene. V was cut by 2 bases and J by 1 base, with 5 bases left in between. The CDR3 region has the DNA TGTGCCAGCTCACCAAATCCGAACACTGAAGCTTTCTTT. Amino acid sequence: CASSPNPNTEAFF. The entire variable domain, with the rest obtained from reference TRBV18 and TRBJ1-1, is as follows: NAGVMQNPRHLVRRRGQEARLRCSPMKGHSHVYWYRQLPEEGLKFMVYLQKENIIDESGMPKERFSAEFPKEGPSILRIQQVVRGDSAAYFCASSPNPNTEAFFGQGTRLTVV.

DNA for the CDR3: TGTGCCAGCAGCTTTGAAGGCTCCTACAATGAGCAGTTCTTC. This sequence encodes CASSFEGSYNEQFF. The chain joins TRBV7-9 to TRBJ2-1; D gene ambiguous. V was pared by 3 bases and J by 0 bases, with 6 bases between. CDR1 is SEHNR, CDR2 FQNEAQ, per germline (reference sequence). The CDR3 contains 14 residues.

The J gene is TRBJ1-1, the V gene TRBV28; D uncertain. This CDR3 is 13 amino acids long. V was shortened by 3 bases and J by 3 bases, with 8 bases between the two germline ends. CDR1 is MDHEN, CDR2 SYDVKM, per germline. CDR3 residues: CASSLDGYTEAFF. CDR3 sequence (DNA): TGTGCCAGCAGTTTGGACGGGTACACTGAAGCTTTCTTT.

This chain uses TRBV19 with TRBJ1-2; 7 positions agree with TRBD1. The CDR3 has 15 amino acids. With 9 bases clipped from V and 5 bases from J, the junction kept 15 bases outside the gene matches. Germline loops: CDR1 LNHDA, CDR2 SQIVND (reference sequence). This CDR3 reads CASRPGTVDGYGYTF. The DNA for the CDR3 is TGTGCCAGCCGACCCGGGACAGTGGACGGGTATGGCTACACCTTC.

This clone came up a few times. The rearrangement uses TRBV29-1 and TRBJ2-3, with D perhaps assigned TRBD1 or TRBD2 (5 bases each). Per germline, CDR1 SQVTM and CDR2 ANQGSEA. Between the trimmed V and J ends, which lost 7 bases and 0 bases, there was a span of 8 bases. The length of the CDR3 is 12 residues. The CDR3 spells CSAWDSTDTQYF. The CDR3 coding sequence is TGCAGCGCCTGGGACAGCACAGATACGCAGTATTTT.

To note about this clone: The same CDR3 can be traced to other DNA sequences in this sample. This chain connects TRBV30 to TRBJ2-3; D uncertain. The CDR3 spans 13 residues. Trimming left V 1 base short and J 0 bases short, with 5 bases between. The germline V gene has CDR1 GTSNPN and CDR2 SVGIG (reference sequence). The CDR3 DNA reads TGTGCCTGGAGTGGTATAAGCACAGATACGCAGTATTTT. It codes for CAWSGISTDTQYF.

The genes are TRBV5-5 and TRBJ1-1; the D gene is possibly TRBD1 (5 bases). Per the germline V gene, CDR1 is SGHKS and CDR2 is YYEKEE (reference sequence). Deletions cut 2 bases from V and 5 bases from J, with 19 bases between. The CDR3 is 16 residues long. The CDR3 region is CASSFAAVGAGTEAFF. The CDR3 coding sequence is TGTGCCAGCAGCTTCGCCGCAGTAGGGGCCGGGACTGAAGCTTTCTTT. The full variable domain, completed using reference TRBV5-5 and TRBJ1-1, is DAGVTQSPTHLIKTRGQQVTLRCSPISGHKSVSWYQQVLGQGPQFIFQYYEKEERGRGNFPDRFSARQFPNYSSELNVNALLLGDSALYLCASSFAAVGAGTEAFFGQGTRLTVV.

The gene calls are TRBV30 and TRBJ2-7; 7 bases line up with TRBD1. J was trimmed by 4 bases and V by 1 base; bases with no gene match: 13. Germline V gives CDR1 GTSNPN, CDR2 SVGIG (reference sequence). The CDR3 runs to 16 residues. The CDR3 bases are TGTGCCTGGAGTGGTAGGCCCGGGACAGTAGATTACGAGCAGTACTTC. Amino acid sequence: CAWSGRPGTVDYEQYF.

Only one count was recorded for this clone. The DNA of the CDR3 is TGCGCCAGCAGCTTGAAGAGGGGTACTGAAGCTTTCTTT. Its translation is CASSLKRGTEAFF. J is TRBJ1-1 and V is TRBV5-1, with D tentatively TRBD1 (5 bases). Trimming left V 1 base short and J 5 bases short, with 9 bases between. Germline CDR1 and CDR2: SGHRS and YFSETQ. This CDR3 spans 13 amino acids.

This CDR3 reads CASTRSVSGRLAEQFF. Written as DNA, the CDR3 is TGTGCCAGCACCCGGTCTGTGTCGGGACGCCTCGCCGAGCAGTTCTTC. The chain combines TRBV9 with TRBJ2-1; possibly TRBD1 or TRBD2 for D (5 bases each). V lost 6 bases and J 10 bases, leaving 26 bases between the germline ends. In germline, CDR1 is SGDLS, CDR2 YYNGEE. The CDR3 has 16 amino acids.

J is TRBJ2-5 and V is TRBV9, with 9 bases fitting TRBD2. The ends lost 0 bases at V and 5 bases at J; junction bases unmatched: 2. Germline CDR1 SGDLS, CDR2 YYNGEE. CDR3 length equals 14 residues. The chain's CDR3 is CASSVGLAGETQYF. The CDR3 DNA sequence: TGTGCCAGCAGCGTAGGGCTAGCGGGGGAGACCCAGTACTTC.

The rearrangement links TRBV2 to TRBJ2-5; TRBD1 agrees at 8 bases. Losses at the gene ends were 8 bases for V and 1 base for J; bases not matched to a gene: 9. The CDR3 spans 15 residues. The germline V gene encodes CDR1 SNHLY and CDR2 FYNNEI. CDR3 residues: CASHIGTGTQETQYF. CDR3 DNA sequence: TGTGCCAGCCATATCGGGACAGGTACCCAAGAGACCCAGTACTTC.

The V call is TRBV6-1, the J call TRBJ2-7, with 9 bases fitting TRBD1. Germline lookup yields CDR1 MNHNS and CDR2 SASEGT. There are 14 residues in the CDR3. V dropped 8 bases and J dropped 6; count of bases not matched to a gene: 11. CDR3 sequence: CASRAGQGSSEQYF. CDR3 nucleotides: TGTGCCAGCCGGGCGGGACAGGGATCGTCCGAGCAGTACTTC.

The rearrangement links TRBV7-2 to TRBJ2-3; 8 nucleotides line up with TRBD2. J lost 7 bases, V lost 2 bases, and 5 bases had no gene match. The CDR3 runs 14 residues. From germline, CDR1 is SGHTA and CDR2 FQGNSA. In DNA form, the CDR3 reads TGTGCCAGCAGCTTATTCGGGGGGGGAAATACGCAGTATTTT. It encodes CASSLFGGGNTQYF.

This chain uses TRBV6-5 with TRBJ1-1, with a possible D match to TRBD1 (5 bases). CDR3 length equals 13 residues. Germline loops: CDR1 MNHEY, CDR2 SVGAGI. Trimming removed 8 bases from V and 11 bases from J, with 21 bases in between. The CDR3 nucleotides read TGTGCCAGCTGCGGACCTATAACCGGGGCGGCTTTCTTT. This translates into CASCGPITGAAFF.

V and J are TRBV19 and TRBJ1-1; 11 nucleotides agree with TRBD1. V gave up 3 bases and J gave up 5 bases; unmatched junction bases: 5. The CDR3 spans 15 residues. Per germline, CDR1 LNHDA and CDR2 SQIVND (reference sequence). The CDR3 protein is CASSILGQGATEAFF. In nucleotides, the CDR3 is TGTGCCAGTAGTATTCTCGGACAGGGGGCGACTGAAGCTTTCTTT.